This TCR beta chain was sequenced during a study of identical twins. CDR3 length: 16 amino acids. CDR1 is KGHSH, CDR2 LQKENI, per germline. V lost 6 bases, J lost 2 bases, and 10 bases stayed unmatched. One entry per CDR3 protein results from TCRdb running MiXCR on the 5' RACE reads. The sample includes about 900,000 distinct CDR3 sequences, roughly an eighth seen only once; the top ten take around 1.6%. About this clonotype itself: Its antigen is undetermined.

General study findings and limits: Twin pairs' shared out-of-frame alpha sequences were enriched in low generation probability. Less excess twin sharing appeared in beta out-of-frame sequences.

The data were also submitted as part of a second study, on yellow fever vaccine responses in identical twins.

The TCR originated in a woman aged 18-29 years in good health. The specimen sequenced was PBMCs. The genes are TRBV18 and TRBJ2-4, with 7 bases lining up with TRBD1. CDR3 DNA sequence: TGTGCCAGCTCCGTGGGACAGTGGGGATCCAAAAACATTCAGTACTTC. Translating gives CASSVGQWGSKNIQYF.